These 4 T cell receptor beta chains share one sample of origin, sequenced in a study of identical twins. Each CDR3 protein gets one entry after TCRdb re-called the 5' RACE reads with MiXCR. In the table there are 400,000 to 500,000 distinct CDR3 sequences, approximately 15% of which are singletons. These sequences were also reported in another study, on yellow fever vaccine responses in identical twins.

The specimen sequenced was CD4+ T cells sorted from blood. The receptors shown here come from a woman aged 18 to 35 in good health.

This clonotype showed up just once. This rearrangement joins TRBV20-1 to TRBJ2-7, with TRBD2 matching 12 bases. Germline lookup yields CDR1 DFQATT and CDR2 SNEGSKA (reference sequence). This CDR3 region has 11 residues. J lost 13 bases, V lost 6 bases, and 7 bases had no gene match. The CDR3 sequence is CSARTSGETYF. Written as DNA, the CDR3 is TGCAGTGCCAGGACTAGCGGGGAAACCTACTTC.

The table lists this clonotype with a few counts. This chain links TRBV7-8 with TRBJ2-7, with D unclear. V shed 1 base and J shed 2 bases, with 15 bases lying between them. The CDR3 extends over 16 amino acids. Germline loops: CDR1 SGHVS, CDR2 FQNEAQ. CDR3 region: CASSLGGSGLTYEQYF. DNA for the CDR3: TGTGCCAGCAGCTTAGGAGGCTCCGGCCTCACCTACGAGCAGTACTTC. Looking up the rest from reference TRBV7-8 and TRBJ2-7 gives the full variable domain: GAGVSQSPRYKVAKRGQDVALRCDPISGHVSLFWYQQALGQGPEFLTYFQNEAQLDKSGLPSDRFFAERPEGSVSTLKIQRTQQEDSAVYLCASSLGGSGLTYEQYFGPGTRLTVT.

This clonotype came up a few times. One end of the junction fails to match germline, which may point to a read error. The V and J genes are TRBV18 and TRBJ2-5, with D possibly being TRBD1 or TRBD2 (5 bases each). The germline V gene encodes CDR1 KGHSH and CDR2 LQKENI. The CDR3 spans 15 residues. The CDR3 DNA sequence: TGTGCCAGCTCCAACGGGGCCCGGACTCCACCCGATCTAGGGTTC. This gives the protein CASSNGARTPPDLGF.

This clonotype was observed a handful of times. The V gene is TRBV20-1, the J gene TRBJ2-3; D uncertain. The V end was cut by 6 bases, the J end by 6 bases, with 19 bases between. The CDR3 length is 14 residues. Germline assignment: CDR1 DFQATT and CDR2 SNEGSKA (reference sequence). This chain's CDR3 is CSAGIETRRDTQYF. CDR3 DNA sequence: TGCAGTGCGGGAATCGAGACCCGGCGGGATACGCAGTATTTT.